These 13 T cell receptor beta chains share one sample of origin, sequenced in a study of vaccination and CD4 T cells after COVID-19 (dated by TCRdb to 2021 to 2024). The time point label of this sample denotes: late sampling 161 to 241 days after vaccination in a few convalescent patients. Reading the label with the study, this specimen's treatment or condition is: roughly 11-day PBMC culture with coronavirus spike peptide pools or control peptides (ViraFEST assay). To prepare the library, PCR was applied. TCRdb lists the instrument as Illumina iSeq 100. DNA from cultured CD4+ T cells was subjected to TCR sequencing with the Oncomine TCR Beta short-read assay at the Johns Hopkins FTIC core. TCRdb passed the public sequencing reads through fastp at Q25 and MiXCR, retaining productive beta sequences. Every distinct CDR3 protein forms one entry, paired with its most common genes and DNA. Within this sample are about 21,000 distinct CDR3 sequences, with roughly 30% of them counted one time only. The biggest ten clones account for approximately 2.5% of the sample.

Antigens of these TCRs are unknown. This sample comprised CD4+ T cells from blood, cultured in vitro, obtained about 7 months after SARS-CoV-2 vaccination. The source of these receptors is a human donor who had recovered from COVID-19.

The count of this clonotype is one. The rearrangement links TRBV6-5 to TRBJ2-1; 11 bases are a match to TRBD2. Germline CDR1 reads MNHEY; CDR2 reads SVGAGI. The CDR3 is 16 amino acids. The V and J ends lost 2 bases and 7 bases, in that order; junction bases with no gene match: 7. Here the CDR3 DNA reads TGTGCCAGCAGTTACCTTAGCGGGAGGGCCTGGAATGAGCAGTTCTTC. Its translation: CASSYLSGRAWNEQFF.

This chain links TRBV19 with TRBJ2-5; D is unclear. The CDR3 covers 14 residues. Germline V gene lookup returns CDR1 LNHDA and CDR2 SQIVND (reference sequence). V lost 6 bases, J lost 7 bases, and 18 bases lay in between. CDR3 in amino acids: CASSNDPSLGTQYF. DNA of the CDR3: TGTGCCAGTAGCAACGACCCGAGTCTAGGGACCCAGTACTTC.

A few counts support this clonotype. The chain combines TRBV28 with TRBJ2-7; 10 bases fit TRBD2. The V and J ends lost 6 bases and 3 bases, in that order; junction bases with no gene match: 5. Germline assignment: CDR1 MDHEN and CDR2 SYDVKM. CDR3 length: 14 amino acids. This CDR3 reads CASRLAGGGYEQYF. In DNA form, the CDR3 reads TGTGCCAGCAGGTTAGCGGGAGGAGGCTACGAGCAGTACTTC.

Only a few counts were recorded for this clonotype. This chain's CDR3 is CASSSLAGGLYEQYF. The CDR3 coding sequence is TGTGCCAGCAGTTCCCTAGCGGGAGGTCTCTACGAGCAGTACTTC. The chain is built from TRBV28 and TRBJ2-7, with TRBD2 matching over 11 bases. This CDR3 has 15 residues. V lost 4 bases, J lost 3 bases, and 5 bases stayed unmatched. Germline CDR1 and CDR2: MDHEN and SYDVKM.

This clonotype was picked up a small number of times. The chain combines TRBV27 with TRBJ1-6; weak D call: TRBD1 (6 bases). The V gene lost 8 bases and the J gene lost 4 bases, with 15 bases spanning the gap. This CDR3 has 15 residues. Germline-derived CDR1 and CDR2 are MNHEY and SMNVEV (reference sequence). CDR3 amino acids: CASRDRGGYNSPLHF. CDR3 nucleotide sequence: TGTGCCAGCCGCGACCGAGGGGGTTATAATTCACCCCTCCACTTT.

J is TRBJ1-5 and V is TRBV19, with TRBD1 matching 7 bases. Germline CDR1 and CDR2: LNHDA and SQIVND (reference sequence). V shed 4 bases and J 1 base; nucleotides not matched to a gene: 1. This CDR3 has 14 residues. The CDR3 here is CASSKGASNQPQHF. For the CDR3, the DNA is TGTGCCAGTAGTAAGGGGGCAAGCAATCAGCCCCAGCATTTT.

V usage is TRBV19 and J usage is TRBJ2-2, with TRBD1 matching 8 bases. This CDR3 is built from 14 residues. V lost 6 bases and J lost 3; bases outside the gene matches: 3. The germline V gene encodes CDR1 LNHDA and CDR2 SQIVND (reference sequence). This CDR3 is CASRTGVDTGELFF. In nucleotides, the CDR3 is TGTGCCAGTAGGACAGGGGTGGACACCGGGGAGCTGTTTTTT.

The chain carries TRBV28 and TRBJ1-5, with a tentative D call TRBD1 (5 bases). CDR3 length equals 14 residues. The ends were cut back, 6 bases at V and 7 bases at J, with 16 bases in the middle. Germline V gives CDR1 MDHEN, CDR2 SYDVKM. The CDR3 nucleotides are TGTGCCAGCAGCTACAGGTTTCAGTTGCAGCCCCAGCATTTT. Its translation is CASSYRFQLQPQHF.

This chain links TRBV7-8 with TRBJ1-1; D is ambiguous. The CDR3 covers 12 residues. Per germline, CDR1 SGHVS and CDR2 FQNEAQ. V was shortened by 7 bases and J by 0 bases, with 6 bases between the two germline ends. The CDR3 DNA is TGTGCCAGCACCACGATGAACACTGAAGCTTTCTTT. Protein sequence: CASTTMNTEAFF.

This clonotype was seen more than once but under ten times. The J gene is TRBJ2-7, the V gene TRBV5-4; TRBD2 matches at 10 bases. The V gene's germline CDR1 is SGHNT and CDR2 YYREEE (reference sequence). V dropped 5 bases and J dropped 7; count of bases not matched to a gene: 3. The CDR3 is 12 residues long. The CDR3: CASRTSGEEQYF. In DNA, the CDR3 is TGTGCCAGCAGAACTAGCGGGGAGGAGCAGTACTTC. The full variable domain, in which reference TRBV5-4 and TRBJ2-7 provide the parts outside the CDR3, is ETGVTQSPTHLIKTRGQQVTLRCSSQSGHNTVSWYQQALGQGPQFIFQYYREEENGRGNFPPRFSGLQFPNYSSELNVNALELDDSALYLCASRTSGEEQYFGPGTRLTVT.

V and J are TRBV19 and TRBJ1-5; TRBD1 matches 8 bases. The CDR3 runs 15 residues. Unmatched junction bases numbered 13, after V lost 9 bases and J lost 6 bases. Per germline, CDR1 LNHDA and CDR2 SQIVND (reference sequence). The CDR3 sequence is CASHDGSGGSQPQHF. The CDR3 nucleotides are TGTGCCAGCCATGACGGGTCAGGGGGCTCTCAGCCCCAGCATTTT.

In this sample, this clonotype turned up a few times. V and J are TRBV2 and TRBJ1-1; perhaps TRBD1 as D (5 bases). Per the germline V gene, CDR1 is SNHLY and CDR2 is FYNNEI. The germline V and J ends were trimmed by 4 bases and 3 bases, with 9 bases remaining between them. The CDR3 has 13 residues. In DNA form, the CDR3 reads TGTGCCAGCAGTGGGGACCGGGACACTGAAGCTTTCTTT. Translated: CASSGDRDTEAFF.

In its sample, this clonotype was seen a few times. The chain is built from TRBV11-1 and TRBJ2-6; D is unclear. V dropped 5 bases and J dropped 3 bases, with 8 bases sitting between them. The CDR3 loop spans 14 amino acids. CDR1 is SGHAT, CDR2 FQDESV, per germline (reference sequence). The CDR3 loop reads CASSPRVGANVLTF. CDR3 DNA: TGTGCCAGCAGCCCGCGAGTTGGGGCCAACGTCCTGACTTTC.